This record covers a single T cell receptor (beta chain). Its antigen is unknown. This sample was taken from a study of cytomegalovirus exposure and HLA in healthy donors. Findings of the study overall: In an earlier analysis, most TCR beta V segments were productive about 87% or about 30% of the time. Association of 16,951 TCR beta sequences with HLA alleles was found at 0.05 false discovery rate in a later analysis. A missense variant in DCLRE1C was later tied to TCR beta V- and J-gene trimming.

The PCR employed 60 Vbeta primers together with 13 Jbeta primers. Measured with immunoSEQ multiplex PCR; TCRdb has only the in-frame clones, and not every one. The repertoire consists of fewer than 250,000 clones, with 87% occurring once and the leading ten covering about 1.1%. The source is a boy aged 2 to 9 in good health and CMV-seronegative. The sample comprised PBMCs.

Written as DNA, the CDR3 is TGCGCCAGCAGCTATCTAGCGGGAACGGCAGATACGCAGTATTTT. It translates to CASSYLAGTADTQYF. The rearrangement links TRBV5-1 to TRBJ2-3; 9 nucleotides match TRBD2. This CDR3 has 15 residues. After removal of 3 bases from V and 4 bases from J, the junction contained 6 bases not matched to a gene. Germline V gene data show CDR1 as SGHRS and CDR2 as YFSETQ.